The TCR beta chain described here comes from a study of CD8 T cells in Susac syndrome. Random hexamers were used to reverse transcribe about 0.45 to 1 ug of RNA. From the immunoSEQ multiplex PCR reads, TCRdb called clonotypes with MiXCR, one entry per CDR3 protein. The sample yields around 53,000 distinct CDR3 sequences, just under 95% seen once. V gave up 1 base and J gave up 6 bases, with 3 bases separating them. Germline V gene sequence: CDR1 SEHNR, CDR2 FQNEAQ (reference sequence). CDR3 length: 12 residues. In contrast to the negatively isolated CD8+ and CD4+ T cells, TEMRA cells were FACS-enriched.

V and J are TRBV7-9 and TRBJ2-2; D is unresolved. The source material was CD8+ T cells from PBMCs. The sequence came from a human donor with Susac syndrome. For the CDR3, the DNA is TGTGCCAGCAGCTTAGTTCCCGGGGAGCTGTTTTTT. Protein: CASSLVPGELFF.